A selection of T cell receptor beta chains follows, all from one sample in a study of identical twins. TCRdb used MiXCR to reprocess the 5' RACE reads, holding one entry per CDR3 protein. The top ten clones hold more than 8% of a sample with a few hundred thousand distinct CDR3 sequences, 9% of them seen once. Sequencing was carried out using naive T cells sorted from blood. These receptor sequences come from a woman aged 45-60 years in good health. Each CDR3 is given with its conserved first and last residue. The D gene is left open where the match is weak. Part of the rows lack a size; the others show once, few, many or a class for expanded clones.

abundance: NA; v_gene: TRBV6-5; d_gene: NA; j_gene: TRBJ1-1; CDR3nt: TGTGCCAGCAGTTTAGGCGGGGTCGGGAGTCCTGAAGCTTTCTTT; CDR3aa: CASSLGGVGSPEAFF
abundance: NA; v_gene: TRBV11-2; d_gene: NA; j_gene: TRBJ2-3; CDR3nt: TGTGCCAGCAGCTTAGGTCCTAGCGAACCTGCCCCAGATACGCAGTATTTT; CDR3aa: CASSLGPSEPAPDTQYF
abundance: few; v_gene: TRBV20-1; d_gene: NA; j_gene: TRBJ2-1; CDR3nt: TGCAGTGCTAGGCTCCGGAATTGGAATGAGCAGTTCTTC; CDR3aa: CSARLRNWNEQFF
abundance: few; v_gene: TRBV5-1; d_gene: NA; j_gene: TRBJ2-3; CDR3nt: TGCGCCAGCAGCACGACCCCGATCGGCAACACAGATACGCAGTATTTT; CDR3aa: CASSTTPIGNTDTQYF
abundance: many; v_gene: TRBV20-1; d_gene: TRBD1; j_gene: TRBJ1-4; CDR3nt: TGCAGTGCCCAGGGGGGACAGGGGCTTGTAAAACTGTTTTTT; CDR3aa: CSAQGGQGLVKLFF
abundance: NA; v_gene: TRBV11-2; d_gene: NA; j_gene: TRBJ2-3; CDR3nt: TGTGCCAGCAGCCTCACCCGGACAGTTAGCACAGATACGCAGTATTTT; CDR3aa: CASSLTRTVSTDTQYF
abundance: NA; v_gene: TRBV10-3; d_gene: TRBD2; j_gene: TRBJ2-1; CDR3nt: TGTGCCATCAGAGGGACTAGCGTAATTGAGCAGTTCTTC; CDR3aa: CAIRGTSVIEQFF
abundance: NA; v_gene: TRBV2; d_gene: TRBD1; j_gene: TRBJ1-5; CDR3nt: TGTGCCAGCAGACGGGACAGGGATCAGCCCCAGCATTTT; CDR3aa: CASRRDRDQPQHF
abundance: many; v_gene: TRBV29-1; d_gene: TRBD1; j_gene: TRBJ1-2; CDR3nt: TGCAGCGTTTCGGGGACAGGGGGACCTAACTATGGCTACACCTTC; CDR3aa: CSVSGTGGPNYGYTF
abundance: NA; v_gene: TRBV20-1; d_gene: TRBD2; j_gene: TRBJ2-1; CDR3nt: TGCAGTGCTGGGGGACTAGCGGGGGACAATGAGCAGTTCTTC; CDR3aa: CSAGGLAGDNEQFF
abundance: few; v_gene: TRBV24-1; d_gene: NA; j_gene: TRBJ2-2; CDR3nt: TGTGCCACCAGTGATTTGAGTCTCGGGGGCACCGGGGAGCTGTTTTTT; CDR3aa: CATSDLSLGGTGELFF
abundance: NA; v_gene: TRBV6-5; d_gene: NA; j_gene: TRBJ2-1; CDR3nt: TGTGCCAGCAGTTACATGGGAGGTGGGAATGAGCAGTTCTTC; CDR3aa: CASSYMGGGNEQFF
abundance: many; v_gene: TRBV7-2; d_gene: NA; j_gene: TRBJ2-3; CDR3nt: TGTGCCAGCAGCTTAAGCGGCACCCTCCTTAGCACAGATACGCAGTATTTT; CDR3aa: CASSLSGTLLSTDTQYF
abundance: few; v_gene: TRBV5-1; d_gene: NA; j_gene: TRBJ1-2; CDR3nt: TGCGCCAGCACCCAAGACAGGCCGGTGGAAGGCTACACCTTC; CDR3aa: CASTQDRPVEGYTF
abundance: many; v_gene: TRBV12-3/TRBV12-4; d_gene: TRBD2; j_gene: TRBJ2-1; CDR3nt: TGTGCCAGCACTAGCGGAGACAATGAGCAGTTCTTC; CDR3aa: CASTSGDNEQFF
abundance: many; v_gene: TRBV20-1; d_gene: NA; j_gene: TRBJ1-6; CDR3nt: TGCAGTGCTAGTCCAAAGCCCAACTCACCCCTCCACTTT; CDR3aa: CSASPKPNSPLHF
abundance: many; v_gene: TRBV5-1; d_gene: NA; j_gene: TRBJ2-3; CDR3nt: TGCGCCAGCAGCAGAAACACAGATACGCAGTATTTT; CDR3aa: CASSRNTDTQYF
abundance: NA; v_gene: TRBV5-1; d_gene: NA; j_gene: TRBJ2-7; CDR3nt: TGCGCCAGCAGCTCGCCAGCAGGGGCCGCCCTTTCCTACGAGCAGTACTTC; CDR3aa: CASSSPAGAALSYEQYF
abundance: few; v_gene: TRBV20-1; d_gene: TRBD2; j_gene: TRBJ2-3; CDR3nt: TGCAGTGCCAGGACAACAGCGGGGTTTAGCACAGATACGCAGTATTTT; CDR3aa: CSARTTAGFSTDTQYF
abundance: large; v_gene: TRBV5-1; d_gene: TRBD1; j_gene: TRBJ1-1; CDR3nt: TGCGCCAGCAGCTTGGGGACAGGGGGCTTGTACACTGAAGCTTTCTTT; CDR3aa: CASSLGTGGLYTEAFF
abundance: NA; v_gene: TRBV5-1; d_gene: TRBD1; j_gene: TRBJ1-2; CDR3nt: TGCGCCAGCAGCTTACAGGGGGATAACTATGGCTACACCTTC; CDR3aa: CASSLQGDNYGYTF
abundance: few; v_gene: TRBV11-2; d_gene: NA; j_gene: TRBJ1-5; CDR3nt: TGTGCCAGCAGCTCTCAGTATAGCAATCAGCCCCAGCATTTT; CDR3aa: CASSSQYSNQPQHF
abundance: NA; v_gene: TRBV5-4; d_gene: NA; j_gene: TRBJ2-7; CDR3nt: TGTGCCAGCAGCTTGCAGGGGACTAACTACGAGCAGTACTTC; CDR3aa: CASSLQGTNYEQYF
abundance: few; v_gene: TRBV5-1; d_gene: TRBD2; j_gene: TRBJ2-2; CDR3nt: TGCGCCAGCAGGGGCCGGGCGGGAGAGACGAGCACCGGGGAGCTGTTTTTT; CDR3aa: CASRGRAGETSTGELFF
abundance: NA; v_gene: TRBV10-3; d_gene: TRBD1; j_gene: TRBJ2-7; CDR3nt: TGTGCCATCAGTCCAAGGACAGGGGGGGACCCCTACGAGCAGTACTTC; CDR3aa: CAISPRTGGDPYEQYF
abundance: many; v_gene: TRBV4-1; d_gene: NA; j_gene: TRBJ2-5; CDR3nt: TGCGCCAGCAGCCAAGTTGGCGGGGAGACCCAGTACTTC; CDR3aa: CASSQVGGETQYF
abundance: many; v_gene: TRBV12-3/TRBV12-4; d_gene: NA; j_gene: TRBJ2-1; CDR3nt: TGTGCCAGCAGAGCGACAGAAAGTTCTTACAATGAGCAGTTCTTC; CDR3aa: CASRATESSYNEQFF
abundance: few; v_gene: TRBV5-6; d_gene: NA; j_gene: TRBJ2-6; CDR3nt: TGTGCCAGCAGCCAAAGTCCAGGGTTACTCTCTGGGGCCAACGTCCTGACTTTC; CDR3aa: CASSQSPGLLSGANVLTF
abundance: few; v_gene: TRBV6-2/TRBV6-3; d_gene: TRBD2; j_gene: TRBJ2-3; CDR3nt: TGTGCCACCCTACCAGCGGGGAGGGTGTCAGATACGCAGTATTTT; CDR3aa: CATLPAGRVSDTQYF
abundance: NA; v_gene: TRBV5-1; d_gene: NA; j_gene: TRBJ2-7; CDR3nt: TGCGCCAGCAGCTTGGGGGGAAAGAGGACTACCTACGAGCAGTACTTC; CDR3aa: CASSLGGKRTTYEQYF
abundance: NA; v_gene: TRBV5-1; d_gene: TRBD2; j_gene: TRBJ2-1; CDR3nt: TGCGCCAGCAGCTTGGGTGGACTAGTCGATGAGCAGTTCTTC; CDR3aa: CASSLGGLVDEQFF
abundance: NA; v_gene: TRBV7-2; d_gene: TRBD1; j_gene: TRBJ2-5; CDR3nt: TGTGCCAGCAGCCCACTGGGGACAGGGGGGGAGACCCAGTACTTC; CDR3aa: CASSPLGTGGETQYF
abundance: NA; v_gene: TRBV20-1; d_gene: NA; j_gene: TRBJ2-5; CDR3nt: TGCAGTGCTATCGTAGGGGAGACCCAGTACTTC; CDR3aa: CSAIVGETQYF
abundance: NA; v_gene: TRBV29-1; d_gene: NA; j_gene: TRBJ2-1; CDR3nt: TGCAGCGTTGAAAGGAACCGTTACAATGAGCAGTTCTTC; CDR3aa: CSVERNRYNEQFF
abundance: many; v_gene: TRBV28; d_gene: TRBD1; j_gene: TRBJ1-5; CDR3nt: TGTGCCAGCAGTCCCGCAGGGGGAGGCCAGCCCCAGCATTTT; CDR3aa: CASSPAGGGQPQHF
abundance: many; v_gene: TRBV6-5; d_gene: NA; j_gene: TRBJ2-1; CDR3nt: TGTGCCAGCAGCGGGGGAAATGAGCAGTTCTTC; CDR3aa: CASSGGNEQFF
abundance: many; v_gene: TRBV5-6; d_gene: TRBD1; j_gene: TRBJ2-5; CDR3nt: TGTGCCAGCAGCCGCGACCTGGGACAGGTACAAACGGAGACCCAGTACTTC; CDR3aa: CASSRDLGQVQTETQYF
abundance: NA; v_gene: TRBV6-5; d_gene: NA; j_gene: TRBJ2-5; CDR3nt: TGTGCCAGCAGTTACGTTGGGCAAGAGACCCAGTACTTC; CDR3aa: CASSYVGQETQYF
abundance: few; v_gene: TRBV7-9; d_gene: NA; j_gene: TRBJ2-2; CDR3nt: TGTGCCAGCAGCTCCGACCCTTTGAACACCGGGGAGCTGTTTTTT; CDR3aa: CASSSDPLNTGELFF
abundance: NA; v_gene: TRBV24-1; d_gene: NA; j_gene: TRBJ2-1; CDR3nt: TGTGCCACCCAGTCAGGGTTGTCCTACAATGAGCAGTTCTTC; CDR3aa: CATQSGLSYNEQFF
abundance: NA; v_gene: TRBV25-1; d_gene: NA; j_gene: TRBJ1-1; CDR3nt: TGTGCCAGCCCCTCCAGACGGGACCCCGATGAAGCTTTCTTT; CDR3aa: CASPSRRDPDEAFF
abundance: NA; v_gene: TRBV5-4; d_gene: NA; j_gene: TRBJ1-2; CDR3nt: TGTGCCAGCAGTCCTGGGGACTATGGCTACACCTTC; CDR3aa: CASSPGDYGYTF
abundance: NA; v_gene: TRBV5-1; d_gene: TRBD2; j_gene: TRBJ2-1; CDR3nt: TGCGCCAGCCGTAGCGGGAGTATTTTCTACAATGAGCAGTTCTTC; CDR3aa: CASRSGSIFYNEQFF
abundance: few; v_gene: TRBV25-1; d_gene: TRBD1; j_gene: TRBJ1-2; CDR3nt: TGTGCCAGCAGTATGAGGGGGCTTTATGGCTACACCTTC; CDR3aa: CASSMRGLYGYTF
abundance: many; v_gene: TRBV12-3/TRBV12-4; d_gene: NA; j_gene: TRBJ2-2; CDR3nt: TGTGCCAGCAGACGAGGACAGAACACCGGGGAGCTGTTTTTT; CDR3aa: CASRRGQNTGELFF
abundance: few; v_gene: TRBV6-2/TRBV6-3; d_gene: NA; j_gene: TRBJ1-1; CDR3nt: TGTGCCAGCTGGACCTTCGGGGGAGACACTGAAGCTTTCTTT; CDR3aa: CASWTFGGDTEAFF
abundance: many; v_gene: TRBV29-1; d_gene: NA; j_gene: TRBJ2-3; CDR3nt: TGCAGCGTTGACAGGGCAAACACAGATACGCAGTATTTT; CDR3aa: CSVDRANTDTQYF
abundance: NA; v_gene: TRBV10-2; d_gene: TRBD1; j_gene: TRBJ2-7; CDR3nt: TGCGCCACTAGGGGGACAGGGGCGGGCGAGCAGTACTTC; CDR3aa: CATRGTGAGEQYF
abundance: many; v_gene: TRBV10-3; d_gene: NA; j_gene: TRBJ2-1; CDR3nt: TGTGCCATCAGTGGGACACCGATGGGGGGCGAGTTCTTC; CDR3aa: CAISGTPMGGEFF
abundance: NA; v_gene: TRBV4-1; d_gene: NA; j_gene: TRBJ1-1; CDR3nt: TGCGCCAGCAGCCACCCAATGAAGGGAGGCGAAGCTTTCTTT; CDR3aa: CASSHPMKGGEAFF
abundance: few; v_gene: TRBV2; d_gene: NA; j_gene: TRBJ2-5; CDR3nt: TGTGCCAGCAATTACGGAGAACCGGGGACCCAGTACTTC; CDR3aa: CASNYGEPGTQYF
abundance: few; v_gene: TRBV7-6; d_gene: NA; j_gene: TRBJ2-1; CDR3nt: TGTGCCAGCAGCCTTCTTGTAGGAGAGCAGTTCTTC; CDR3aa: CASSLLVGEQFF
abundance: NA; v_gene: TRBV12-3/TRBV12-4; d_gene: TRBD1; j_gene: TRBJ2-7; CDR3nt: TGTGCCAGCAGTTTAAGGACAGGGGCCGAGCAGTACTTC; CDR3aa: CASSLRTGAEQYF
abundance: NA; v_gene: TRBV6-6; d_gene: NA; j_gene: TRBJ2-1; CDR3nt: TGTGCCAGCAGTTACTCGATATATGCTGGGCAGTTCTTC; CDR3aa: CASSYSIYAGQFF
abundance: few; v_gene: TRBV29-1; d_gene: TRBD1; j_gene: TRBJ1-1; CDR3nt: TGCAGCGCAGACCGGACAGGGAACACTGAAGCTTTCTTT; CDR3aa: CSADRTGNTEAFF
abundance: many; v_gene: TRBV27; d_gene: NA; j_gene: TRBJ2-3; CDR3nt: TGTGCCAGCAGTTTACAGGGCAGAACAGATACGCAGTATTTT; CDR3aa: CASSLQGRTDTQYF